Sequencing of this T cell receptor beta chain was carried out in a study of blood T cell repertoires in COVID-19. Study background: Whether acute or convalescent, the COVID-19 samples came from the United States, Italy and Spain.

Sequencing was performed with immunoSEQ multiplex PCR; in TCRdb, only in-frame clones are kept and a portion is missing. The table shows 180,000 or so clones, with roughly 88% occurring only once. The CDR3 runs to 17 residues. Germline assignment: CDR1 LNHDA and CDR2 SQIVND (reference sequence). The V end lost 0 bases, the J end lost 7 bases, and 19 bases lay between the germline ends. Material for sequencing was PBMCs or T cells enriched from blood (not recorded which). The chain links TRBV19 to TRBJ1-5; TRBD1 is a possible D gene (5 bases). The clonotype comes from a woman in her 30s who had recovered from COVID-19. CDR3 coding DNA: TGTGCCAGTAGTATAGATCAGGGCAGTACGTTAGACCAGCCCCAGCATTTT. Protein product: CASSIDQGSTLDQPQHF.